The clone carrying this TCR beta chain was seen a few times. Antigen specificity is unknown. The record originates from a study of cytomegalovirus exposure and HLA in healthy donors. The PCR had 60 Vbeta and 13 Jbeta primers. TCRdb's table, derived via immunoSEQ multiplex PCR, lists solely in-frame clones and lacks some. Of approximately 220,000 clones listed, almost 80% are singletons. General study findings and limits: Associated with cytomegalovirus, according to the listing, were approximately 160 TCR beta chains. TCR beta chains associated with HLA were, in a later analysis, more clonally expanded than equally common others.

All the people who gave samples were healthy bone marrow donors. J gave up 4 bases and V 3 bases, and 4 bases lay outside the gene matches. CDR3 size: 15 residues. Germline-derived CDR1 and CDR2 are LNHNV and YYDKDF (reference sequence). The V and J genes are TRBV15 and TRBJ2-5; TRBD1 matches 11 bases. The origin of this receptor is a man younger than 35 in good health and CMV-seronegative. The sample was PBMCs. The CDR3 nucleotides are TGTGCCACCAGCAGTGGGACAGGGGGGGGAGAGACCCAGTACTTC. Residues: CATSSGTGGGETQYF.